Listed below are T cell receptor beta chains from one sample, sequenced in a study of blood T cells in healthy people across ages. Via MiXCR, TCRdb re-called the 5' RACE reads, giving one row per CDR3 protein. The data hold 450,000 to 700,000 distinct CDR3 sequences, with approximately 30% observed a single time. The sequenced sample was blood. These receptor sequences come from a woman in her seventies in good health. CDR3s include the opening cysteine and the closing phenylalanine or tryptophan. The D gene is left open where the match is weak. Size values are once, few and many counts, or a class for expanded clones, and some rows have none.

clone size: -; J gene: TRBJ1-5; V gene: TRBV9; D gene: -; CDR3 protein: CASSVSSGTSQPQHF; CDR3 DNA: TGTGCCAGCAGCGTATCTTCCGGGACGAGTCAGCCCCAGCATTTT
clone size: -; J gene: TRBJ2-2; V gene: TRBV5-1; D gene: TRBD1; CDR3 protein: CASSPTGATNTGELFF; CDR3 DNA: TGCGCCAGCAGCCCCACAGGGGCAACGAACACCGGGGAGCTGTTTTTT
clone size: few; J gene: TRBJ2-5; V gene: TRBV20-1; D gene: TRBD2; CDR3 protein: CSARDPSGAETQYF; CDR3 DNA: TGCAGTGCTAGAGATCCTAGCGGGGCAGAGACCCAGTACTTC
clone size: -; J gene: TRBJ1-5; V gene: TRBV2; D gene: -; CDR3 protein: CASSEAGGNQPQHF; CDR3 DNA: TGTGCCAGCAGTGAAGCAGGGGGCAATCAGCCCCAGCATTTT
clone size: -; J gene: TRBJ2-5; V gene: TRBV7-2; D gene: -; CDR3 protein: CASSAAGLQETQYF; CDR3 DNA: TGTGCCAGCAGCGCAGCGGGTCTTCAAGAGACCCAGTACTTC
clone size: -; J gene: TRBJ1-3; V gene: TRBV10-3; D gene: -; CDR3 protein: CAIGQSLNTIYF; CDR3 DNA: TGTGCCATCGGGCAGTCGTTAAACACCATATATTTT
clone size: -; J gene: TRBJ1-1; V gene: TRBV3-1; D gene: -; CDR3 protein: CASAPRDKNTEAFF; CDR3 DNA: TGTGCCAGCGCTCCCCGGGACAAGAACACTGAAGCTTTCTTT
clone size: many; J gene: TRBJ2-7; V gene: TRBV18; D gene: -; CDR3 protein: CASSPGTDYEQYF; CDR3 DNA: TGTGCCAGCTCACCAGGGACTGACTACGAGCAGTACTTC
clone size: few; J gene: TRBJ2-5; V gene: TRBV29-1; D gene: -; CDR3 protein: CSVDGSDSGETQYF; CDR3 DNA: TGCAGCGTTGACGGGTCAGATTCGGGGGAGACCCAGTACTTC
clone size: -; J gene: TRBJ2-7; V gene: TRBV7-2; D gene: TRBD1; CDR3 protein: CVSSLTQGDEQYF; CDR3 DNA: TGTGTCAGCAGCTTAACTCAGGGGGACGAGCAGTACTTC
clone size: once; J gene: TRBJ2-7; V gene: TRBV7-2; D gene: -; CDR3 protein: CASRETGGYEQYF; CDR3 DNA: TGTGCCAGCAGGGAGACAGGAGGCTACGAGCAGTACTTC
clone size: -; J gene: TRBJ1-3; V gene: TRBV5-1; D gene: -; CDR3 protein: CASSPRGAGNTIYF; CDR3 DNA: TGCGCCAGCAGCCCCCGCGGGGCTGGAAACACCATATATTTT